Shown below are 14 T cell receptor beta chains from a single sample sequenced in a study of somatic mutations in cytotoxic T cells in rheumatoid arthritis. Data came from immunoSEQ multiplex PCR; TCRdb stores just in-frame clones and leaves some out. Among approximately 17,000 clones, about 83% were seen once, and the ten largest hold roughly 4.5%. Sequenced sample: CD8+ T cells sorted from blood. Receptors originate from an adult with rheumatoid arthritis.

This clone was recorded once. The rearrangement joins TRBV5-6 to TRBJ2-3, with D hard to call. Germline V gene sequence: CDR1 SGHDT, CDR2 YYEEEE. Trimming shortened V by 2 bases and J by 7 bases, and 11 bases separated the two germline ends. CDR3 size: 13 residues. CDR3 bases: TGTGCCAGCAGCTTTGGCGACGTGAATACGCAGTATTTT. Translation: CASSFGDVNTQYF.

CDR3 in amino acids: CASSAHGTGGGQPQHF. The CDR3 coding sequence is TGTGCCAGCAGCGCCCACGGGACAGGGGGCGGACAGCCCCAGCATTTT. This chain links TRBV7-9 with TRBJ1-5, with 12 bases fitting TRBD1. Trimming removed 5 bases from V and 7 bases from J; junction bases left unmatched: 9. Germline-derived CDR1 and CDR2 are SEHNR and FQNEAQ (reference sequence). The CDR3 spans 16 residues.

This clone appeared a few times. The V call is TRBV19, the J call TRBJ2-5; D is undetermined. V was clipped by 4 bases and J by 3 bases, with 3 bases between them. CDR1 LNHDA and CDR2 SQIVND come from the germline V gene (reference sequence). This CDR3 region has 11 residues. As DNA, the CDR3 is TGTGCCAGTAGTACCAAAGAGACCCAGTACTTC. Its translation: CASSTKETQYF.

The CDR3 protein is CASGLPPGQGSYEQYF. The CDR3 DNA reads as TGTGCTAGTGGTTTGCCACCGGGACAGGGCTCCTACGAGCAGTACTTC. The chain couples TRBV12-5 to TRBJ2-7; 9 bases are a match to TRBD1. Unmatched junction bases numbered 5, after V lost 2 bases and J lost 0 bases. Germline CDR1 and CDR2: LGHNT and FRNRAP. The CDR3 extends over 16 amino acids. Full variable domain (rest looked up from reference TRBV12-5 and TRBJ2-7): DARVTQTPRHKVTEMGQEVTMRCQPILGHNTVFWYRQTMMQGLELLAYFRNRAPLDDSGMPKDRFSAEMPDATLATLKIQPSEPRDSAVYFCASGLPPGQGSYEQYFGPGTRLTVT.

The chain has TRBV10-1 and TRBJ1-1; TRBD1 matches at 7 bases. The germline gives CDR1 WNHNN, CDR2 SYGVQD (reference sequence). This CDR3 spans 12 amino acids. V shed 9 bases, J shed 4 bases, and the junction held 5 bases outside the gene matches. In DNA form, the CDR3 reads TGCGCCAGACCAGGGGGGCCCACTGAAGCTTTCTTT. Translating gives CARPGGPTEAFF.

This clone has a single count. The gene calls are TRBV10-3 and TRBJ1-4; TRBD1 matches 7 bases. V dropped 5 bases and J dropped 3; count of bases not matched to a gene: 9. The CDR3 is 16 amino acids. The germline gives CDR1 ENHRY, CDR2 SYGVKD. CDR3 nucleotide sequence: TGTGCCATCAGTCCGACACAGGGGCTCGCTAATGAAAAACTGTTTTTT. As protein: CAISPTQGLANEKLFF.

The chain couples TRBV6-6 to TRBJ2-7, with D maybe TRBD1 (5 bases). Trimming left V 5 bases short and J 4 bases short, with 12 bases between. From germline, CDR1 is MNHNY and CDR2 SVGAGI (reference sequence). There are 13 residues in the CDR3. The CDR3 DNA reads as TGTGCCAGCAGTGGACCGACAGTATACGAGCAGTACTTC. Encoded protein: CASSGPTVYEQYF.

The CDR3 loop reads CASSDESSYEQYF. The CDR3 region has the DNA TGTGCCAGTAGTGATGAGAGCTCCTACGAGCAGTACTTC. V usage is TRBV19 and J usage is TRBJ2-7; D gene uncertain. CDR1 LNHDA and CDR2 SQIVND come from the germline V gene (reference sequence). CDR3 length equals 13 residues. Trimming stripped 5 bases from V and 0 bases from J, with 8 bases between.

To note about this clone: The junction differs from germline at one of its ends, possibly a read error. CDR3 in amino acids: CASSLALRERDTQYF. CDR3 bases: TGTGCCAGCAGCCTAGCGCTCAGGGAGAGAGATACGCAGTATTTT. The J gene is TRBJ2-3, the V gene TRBV7-6; tentatively, D is TRBD2 (6 bases). CDR1 and CDR2 from the germline V gene are SGHVS and FNYEAQ. This CDR3 is built from 15 residues. Together with reference TRBV7-6 and TRBJ2-3, the CDR3 gives the full variable domain: GAGVSQSPRYKVTKRGQDVALRCDPISGHVSLYWYRQALGQGPEFLTYFNYEAQQDKSGLPNDRFSAERPEGSISTLTIQRTEQRDSAMYRCASSLALRERDTQYFGPGTRLTVL.

The CDR3 loop reads CASSQEIRAGGSTGELFF. Here the CDR3 DNA reads TGCGCCAGCAGCCAAGAAATACGGGCGGGGGGAAGCACCGGGGAGCTGTTTTTT. The V gene is TRBV4-1, the J gene TRBJ2-2; 8 bases align to TRBD2. This CDR3 is built from 18 residues. The V and J ends lost 0 bases and 4 bases, in that order; junction bases with no gene match: 10. Germline CDR1 reads MGHRA; CDR2 reads YSYEKL.

The chain combines TRBV5-4 with TRBJ1-1; TRBD1 might be the D (6 bases). V shed 4 bases and J shed 8 bases, with 9 bases lying between them. Per the germline V gene, CDR1 is SGHNT and CDR2 is YYREEE (reference sequence). This CDR3 spans 11 amino acids. CDR3 nucleotide sequence: TGTGCCAGCAGCCTTGGACAGGAAGCTTTCTTT. As protein: CASSLGQEAFF.

This clone was counted between two and nine times. The chain combines TRBV14 with TRBJ2-7, with TRBD1 identical over 9 bases. In germline, CDR1 is SGHDN, CDR2 FVKESK. The CDR3 extends over 15 amino acids. The V segment lost 6 bases and the J segment 2 bases; nucleotides outside the gene matches: 8. The CDR3 sequence: CASSGGQGRTYEQYF. The CDR3 nucleotides read TGTGCCAGCAGTGGCGGACAGGGGCGCACCTACGAGCAGTACTTC.

V is TRBV7-9 and J is TRBJ2-5; 9 bases fit TRBD2. This CDR3 spans 15 amino acids. Looked up from germline, CDR1 is SEHNR and CDR2 is FQNEAQ (reference sequence). V was pared by 0 bases and J by 3 bases, with 2 bases of the junction left unmatched. The CDR3 region has the DNA TGTGCCAGCAGCTTAGCGGCTAGCGGGGAAGAGACCCAGTACTTC. This translates into CASSLAASGEETQYF.

This clone was counted between two and nine times. This chain links TRBV30 with TRBJ1-1, with D hard to call. Germline V lookup: CDR1 GTSNPN, CDR2 SVGIG (reference sequence). The CDR3 covers 10 residues. Trimming took off 5 bases at V and 1 base at J, with 2 bases between the two ends. The chain's CDR3 is CAWPNTEAFF. The DNA of the CDR3 is TGTGCCTGGCCGAACACTGAAGCTTTCTTT.